This TCR beta chain was captured in a study of T cells in Graves' hyperthyroidism and ophthalmopathy. Overall study: Peripheral blood was taken when the disease was first diagnosed, before any treatment began.

The V end lost 11 bases, the J end lost 5 bases, and 24 bases lay between the germline ends. The V gene's germline CDR1 is SNHLY and CDR2 FYNNEI. The CDR3 covers 15 residues. At least ten counts were recorded for this clonotype. Used for diagnoses were clinical symptoms, serum thyroxine and TRAb, thyroid ultrasound and orbital computed tomography. From 9 to 10 ml of fresh peripheral blood, PBMCs were isolated. Researchers amplified the TCR beta CDR3 regions from RNA transcripts. The primer set for the first-round RT-PCR of the TCR CDR3 was HTBI. A single record per CDR3 protein comes from TCRdb applying MiXCR to the multiplex PCR reads. This sample yields around 360,000 distinct CDR3 sequences, of which around 15% are seen a single time; about 20% belongs to the top ten.

This chain connects TRBV2 to TRBJ2-5; D is possibly TRBD1 (7 bases). The sequenced material came from blood. This clonotype was sampled from a woman aged 60 to 75 with Graves' ophthalmopathy. CDR3 protein: CAAQGGRGAFETQYF. CDR3 coding DNA: TGTGCCGCGCAGGGGGGCAGAGGGGCCTTCGAGACCCAGTACTTC.